This T cell receptor (beta chain) derives from a study of blood T cell repertoires in COVID-19. At the level of the study: The United States, Italy and Spain provided the acute and convalescent COVID-19 samples. PBMCs, B-cell-depleted T cells, or T cells provided the cDNA or gDNA that made up the material.

As processed by the authors: Nucleated cell number was recorded as an estimate derived from reference gene primer amplification. Here immunoSEQ multiplex PCR was the method, and the copy in TCRdb shows in-frame clones only, minus some. That table supplies the V and J calls and clone size; D and trimming were determined from the DNA. The table lists 100,000 or so clones, 80% to 95% of them singletons. With 1 base removed from V and 0 bases from J, the gap between germline ends came to 14 bases. Germline V gene sequence: CDR1 SGHRS, CDR2 YFSETQ. The CDR3 is 17 residues long. The sequence was collected from a man in his fifties or sixties with active COVID-19. Input material: peripheral blood. This chain connects TRBV5-1 to TRBJ2-1; TRBD2 is a possible D gene (5 bases). The CDR3 loop reads CASSLLSSSSSYNEQFF. The CDR3 bases are TGCGCCAGCAGCTTGTTGTCTAGCAGTAGCTCCTACAATGAGCAGTTCTTC.